A single TCR beta chain is shown here with its context. Its antigen is unknown. The table came from immunoSEQ multiplex PCR; TCRdb's copy has only in-frame clones and leaves some out. The repertoire holds roughly 130,000 clones, with approximately 94% as singletons. These data come from a study of T cell responses to AZD1222 COVID-19 vaccine. This CDR3 is 12 amino acids long. Trimming left V 3 bases short and J 8 bases short, with 7 bases between. Per the germline V gene, CDR1 is LNHDA and CDR2 is SQIVND (reference sequence). Regarding the study as a whole: A mostly white British donor set with more females was recruited, and clonal diversity was possibly underestimated. The study identified only six AZD1222 recipients as seropositive at baseline.

The sample in question was peripheral blood, obtained on day 0 of AZD1222 vaccination. The J gene is TRBJ1-4, the V gene TRBV19, with a weak D call TRBD1 (6 bases). This TCR was sampled from an adult in good health. In nucleotides, the CDR3 is TGTGCCAGTAGTATTACAGGGGAAAAACTGTTTTTT. Its protein product is CASSITGEKLFF.